This T cell receptor beta chain was captured by sequencing in a study of cytomegalovirus exposure and HLA in healthy donors listed by TCRdb under 2017. About the study as a whole: An earlier analysis of approximately 550 of the donors reported 250 to 300 Gb of sequence data and 100 million to 140 million unique TCR beta sequences from 150 million to 200 million T cells. An early release that covered some 640 HLA-typed donors contained about 290 gigabases of sequencing data and 80 million or so unique TCR sequences. The genetic ancestry cluster associated with self-reported Caucasian donors included around 76% of the 398 genotyped donors. The study was designed to test whether signatures of past pathogen exposure could be identified by cataloging public T cell receptors. The study used immunosequencing to profile the T cell repertoires of approximately 690 subjects and linked those repertoires to cytomegalovirus serostatus. Along with the approximately 600-subject first cohort, a separate validation cohort of about 110 different subjects was used. To predict cytomegalovirus infection status, the study brought together high-throughput TCR immunosequencing, statistical association of individual TCRs with disease status, and machine learning. To study patterns of TCR occurrence, a later analysis re-analyzed previously published TCR beta repertoires from 550 to 800 donors and added high-resolution HLA genotyping. In the later analysis, no new phenotypic data were used to find candidate immune exposures; instead, reliance was placed on TCR beta sequences and their occurrence across donors. To decide whether each TCR beta V gene segment behaved as functional or pseudogenic, an earlier analysis of over 500 of the donors relied on high-throughput TCR beta sequencing. Donor age, sex, ethnicity and CMV serostatus were compiled alongside the repertoire data. Genome-wide SNP genotypes for about 65% of the roughly 700 donors were used in a later genetic analysis, which treated that subset as a discovery cohort. Every repertoire in the discovery cohort had been generated on one and the same sequencing platform. Both class I and class II loci were covered by HLA typing, at four-digit resolution. Typing coverage differed by locus: A, B, C, DRB1 and DQB1 were typed in roughly 620-640 donors, DQA1 in 522, DPA1 in around 610, and DPB1 in 400 to 480. A handful of DR-DQ haplotypes were handled as single units for association and clustering because linkage in the cohort was strong. Across approximately 420 genotyped donors of the cohort, an average of roughly 200,000 unique TCR beta nucleotide sequences per donor were sequenced, and 15% to 20% of those sequences were non-productive. Overall results and qualifications from the work: Because HLA typing was unavailable for some donors at each locus, only the typed subset was used in association tests. Sequencing depth was assumed to be roughly uniform across donors in the presence/absence analyses, though that assumption may not hold. Several of the top co-occurrence clusters appeared to be linked to parvovirus B19, influenza, CMV and Epstein-Barr virus, according to a later analysis. Compared with the roughly 700-donor mean, donors in an Asian-associated ancestry cluster had fewer N-insertions in productive TCRs, according to a later genetic analysis. The classifier was reported to diagnose cytomegalovirus status with high specificity and sensitivity in both the original cohort and the validation cohort. A later analysis found that TCR association rates varied across HLA loci, with DRB1 alleles showing the most associated TCRs and HLA-C alleles the fewest. An association between a missense DCLRE1C variant and V-gene and J-gene trimming of TCR beta chains was found in a later genetic analysis and replicated in an independent cohort. Correlated functional status among segregating V segments might be attributable to linkage disequilibrium, but an unknown experimental factor could not be ruled out. The authors suggested that the approach could potentially be generalized to other disease states and immunological phenotypes. According to a later analysis, most CMV-associated TCR beta chains appeared to be HLA-restricted, and the HLA associations seemed to be driven largely by CMV exposure. An earlier analysis of around 500 of the donors showed that most TCR beta V segments appeared in productive rearrangements either about 87% or about 30% of the time, which broadly matched IMGT annotations. Some IMGT-functional V segments, including TRBV6-2 and TRBV6-3, could not be distinguished by the 87-base-pair reads and were therefore excluded. In a later analysis, about 17,000 TCR beta sequences were associated with specific HLA alleles at a false discovery rate of 0.05. The earlier analysis of a few hundred of the donors excluded fewer than 20 rarely observed V segments, including chromosome 9 orphons, because counts were too low. Compared with equally common non-associated chains, HLA-associated TCR beta chains in a later analysis were more clonally expanded and had lower generation probabilities. This cohort had only TCR beta chains sequenced, and the lack of alpha or paired-chain data limited which features could be detected. A total of 164 TCR beta chains were listed by the study as associated with cytomegalovirus. In vitro tests confirmed that three of the cytomegalovirus-associated TCR beta chains recognize cytomegalovirus antigens. When HLA alleles, especially DR and DQ, strongly co-occurred, TCR associations were difficult to assign to individual alleles. The only immune exposure information available for the cohort was CMV serostatus. A group of highly shared sequence variants was considered likely to be a technical artifact of the sequencing pipeline. A further reported finding was that TCR beta sequences accurately predicted the HLA-A and HLA-B alleles for most subjects in the first cohort. Across donors, most TCR sequences were observed very rarely, whereas some public TCRs were present in many individuals.

As concerns this clone: Its antigen is not yet known. One base away there is no much larger clone; base qualities are not given.

Receptor libraries were prepared by the immunoSEQ multiplex PCR assay. The multiplex PCR relied on a mix of 60 forward primers for TCR Vbeta segments and 13 reverse primers for TCR Jbeta segments. The CDR3 region of rearranged TCR beta genes was amplified from genomic DNA by a multiplex PCR assay. The amplified TCR beta libraries were sequenced on the Illumina HiSeq System as 87-base-pair reads. Turning to the authors' computational methods: A later analysis counted approximately 76 million unique TCR beta chains across the 670 or so repertoires, and 10 million to 11 million of these chains were shared by at least two donors. To remove PCR and sequencing errors, raw reads were error-corrected and collapsed into unique sequences using a nearest-neighbor algorithm that merged closely related sequences. CDR3 sequences were aligned to IMGT reference sequences to assign V, D and J gene segments. For a sequence to be retained, a match of at least six nucleotides was required to both a V gene segment and a J gene segment. Rearrangements were called productive when the CDR3 lacked stop codons and stayed in frame with V and J; all others were non-productive. CDR3 was defined by IMGT convention, running from the second conserved V-encoded cysteine to the conserved J-encoded phenylalanine. The earlier analysis of about 500 of the donors excluded sequences that lacked an unambiguous match to a single V gene segment. An earlier analysis of over 450 of the donors classified V segments as functional when productive rearrangements were above 56.7% and as segregating when the standard deviation between donors was above 5%. To diagnose cytomegalovirus status from the catalog of TCR beta chain sequences, a statistical classification framework was built. In a later analysis, V and J genes were assigned by comparing TCR nucleotide sequences against IMGT/GENE-DB human TR gene sequences. In a later analysis, CDR3 sequences and most-parsimonious VDJ recombination scenarios were assigned using the TCRdist pipeline. In a later analysis, each TCR beta chain was defined by its CDR3 amino acid sequence together with its V-gene family, and reads without a unique V-gene family were excluded. A later analysis removed 550 to 650 highly shared, low-generation-probability nucleotide sequences to deal with suspected cross-contamination and a sequencing artifact. A later analysis calculated a clonal expansion index for each public chain from normalized within-repertoire ranks of inferred template counts. In a later analysis, generation probabilities were computed with a VDJ recombination model fitted to out-of-frame rearrangements, and the resulting probabilities were checked against IGoR. In a later analysis, TCR-TCR, TCR-HLA and TCR-CMV co-occurrence was scored with hypergeometric tests, and a repertoire-size bias correction was applied to TCR pairs. In a later analysis, false discovery rates were estimated by permuting HLA or CMV assignments 20 times. In a later analysis, co-occurring TCRs were grouped using DBSCAN, and TCRdist sequence similarity was added for clustering within HLA-allele-positive subsets. For co-occurrence clustering, repertoires with fewer than 30,000 or more than 120,000 public chains were excluded, along with about five repertoires with anomalous nucleotide sharing. TCRdb stores this immuneACCESS table with in-frame sequences only. Part of the clones is absent; in the studies checked, under half of the shortfall reflects unresolved V genes, and no reason is known for the rest. That table supplies the V and J calls and clone size; D and trimming were determined from the DNA. The sample table contains about 120,000 clones; only one count was recorded for 65% to 80% of them. The ten largest clones capture 2.5% to 3.5% of the sample.

From a lookup of the germline V gene, CDR1 and CDR2 are SGHDT and YYEEEE. The CDR3 measures 18 amino acids from cysteine to phenylalanine. Only the CDR3 part of the read is kept: 54 bases, read in frame from the first base. At the junction V is shortened by 4 bases and J by 3 bases, with 25 bases in between. In total, 600 or so healthy bone marrow donors made up the cohort. Cohort members were all nominally healthy when sampled, although unrecorded immune exposures were likely present. The donor was CMV seropositive and belonged to the group of 250 to 350 seropositive cohort members. A peripheral blood sample was collected from each donor, and TCR beta sequencing was performed on peripheral blood mononuclear cells. Genomic DNA extraction from the blood cell samples was performed with the Qiagen DNeasy Blood Extraction Kit.

This clonotype originated in a woman in her thirties or forties in good health and CMV-seropositive. The chain is assembled from TRBV5-6 and TRBJ1-1, and TRBD1 may be the D gene, going by 6 matching bases. The sample taken for sequencing was PBMCs. The CDR3 here reads CASSPRMTGPRGDTEAFF. The bases are TGTGCCAGCAGCCCGAGAATGACAGGACCCCGGGGGGACACTGAAGCTTTCTTT.